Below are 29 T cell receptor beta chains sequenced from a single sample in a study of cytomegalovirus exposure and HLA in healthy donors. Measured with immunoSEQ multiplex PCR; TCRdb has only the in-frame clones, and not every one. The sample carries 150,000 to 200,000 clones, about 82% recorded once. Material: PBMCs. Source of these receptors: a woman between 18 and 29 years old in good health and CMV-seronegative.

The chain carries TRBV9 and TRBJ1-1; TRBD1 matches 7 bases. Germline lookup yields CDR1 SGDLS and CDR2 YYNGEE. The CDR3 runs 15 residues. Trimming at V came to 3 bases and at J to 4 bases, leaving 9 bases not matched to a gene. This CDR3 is CASSAPTGVGTEAFF. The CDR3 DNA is TGTGCCAGCAGCGCACCAACAGGGGTAGGCACTGAAGCTTTCTTT.

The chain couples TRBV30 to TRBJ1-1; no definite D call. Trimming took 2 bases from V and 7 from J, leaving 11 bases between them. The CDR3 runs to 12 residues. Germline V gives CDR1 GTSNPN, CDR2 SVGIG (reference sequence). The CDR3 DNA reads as TGTGCCTGGAGTCCTAGGCGTGATGAAGCTTTCTTT. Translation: CAWSPRRDEAFF.

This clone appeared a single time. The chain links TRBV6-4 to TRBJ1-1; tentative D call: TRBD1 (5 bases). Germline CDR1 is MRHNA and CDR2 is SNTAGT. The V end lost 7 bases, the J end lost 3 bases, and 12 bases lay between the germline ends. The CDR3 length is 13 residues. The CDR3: CASKGRVYTEAFF. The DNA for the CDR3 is TGTGCCAGCAAGGGGCGCGTGTACACTGAAGCTTTCTTT.

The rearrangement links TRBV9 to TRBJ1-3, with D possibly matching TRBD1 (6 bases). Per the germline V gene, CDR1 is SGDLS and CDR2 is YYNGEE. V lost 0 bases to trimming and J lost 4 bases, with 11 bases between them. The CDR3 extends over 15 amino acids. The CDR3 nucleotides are TGTGCCAGCAGCGTAGACATGGGGGCGGGAAACACCATATATTTT. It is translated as CASSVDMGAGNTIYF.

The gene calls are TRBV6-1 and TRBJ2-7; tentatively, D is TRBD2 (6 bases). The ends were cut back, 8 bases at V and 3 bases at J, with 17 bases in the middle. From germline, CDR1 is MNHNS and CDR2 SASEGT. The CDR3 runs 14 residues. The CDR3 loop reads CASRREASGYEQYF. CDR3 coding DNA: TGTGCCAGCCGAAGGGAGGCTTCGGGCTACGAGCAGTACTTC.

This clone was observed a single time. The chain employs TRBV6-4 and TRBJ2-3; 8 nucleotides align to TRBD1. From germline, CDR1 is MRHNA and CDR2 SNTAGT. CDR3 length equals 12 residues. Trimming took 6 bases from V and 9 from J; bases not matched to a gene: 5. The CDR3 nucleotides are TGTGCCAGCAGGGGATGGGACAGGACGCAGTATTTT. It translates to CASRGWDRTQYF.

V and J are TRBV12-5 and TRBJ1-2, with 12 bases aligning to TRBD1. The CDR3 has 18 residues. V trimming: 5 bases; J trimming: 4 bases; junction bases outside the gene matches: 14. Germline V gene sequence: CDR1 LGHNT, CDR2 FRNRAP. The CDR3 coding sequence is TGTGCTAGTGGTGCGGGACAGGGGGCCTCTAGGCGATCCTATGGCTACACCTTC. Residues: CASGAGQGASRRSYGYTF.

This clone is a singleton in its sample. CDR3 nucleotide sequence: TGTGCCACAAAGGGCTATTACAGGGCTCAAGAGACCCAGTACTTC. Translation: CATKGYYRAQETQYF. The chain has TRBV15 and TRBJ2-5; D might be TRBD1 (6 bases). Trimming shortened V by 9 bases and J by 2 bases, and 19 bases separated the two germline ends. CDR1 and CDR2 (germline): LNHNV, YYDKDF (reference sequence). This CDR3 spans 15 amino acids.

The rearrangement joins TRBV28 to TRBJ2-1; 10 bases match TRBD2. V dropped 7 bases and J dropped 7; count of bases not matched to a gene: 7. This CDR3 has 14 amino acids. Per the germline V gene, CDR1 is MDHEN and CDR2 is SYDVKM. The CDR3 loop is CASNLLAGENEQFF. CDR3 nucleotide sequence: TGTGCCAGCAATCTCCTAGCGGGGGAAAATGAGCAGTTCTTC. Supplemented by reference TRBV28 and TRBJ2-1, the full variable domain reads DVKVTQSSRYLVKRTGEKVFLECVQDMDHENMFWYRQDPGLGLRLIYFSYDVKMKEKGDIPEGYSVSREKKERFSLILESASTNQTSMYLCASNLLAGENEQFFGPGTRLTVL.

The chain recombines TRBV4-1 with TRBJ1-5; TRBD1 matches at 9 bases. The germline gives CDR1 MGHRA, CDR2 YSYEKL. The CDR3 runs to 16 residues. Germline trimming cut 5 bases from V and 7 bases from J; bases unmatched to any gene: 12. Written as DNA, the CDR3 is TGCGCCAGCAGCGCACTAATAGGACAGGGGCCCCAGCCCCAGCATTTT. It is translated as CASSALIGQGPQPQHF.

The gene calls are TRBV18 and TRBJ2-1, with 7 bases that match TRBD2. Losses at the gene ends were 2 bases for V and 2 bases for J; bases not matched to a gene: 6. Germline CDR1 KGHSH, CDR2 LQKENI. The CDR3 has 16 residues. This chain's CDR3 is CASSPSSGLPYNEQFF. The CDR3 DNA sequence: TGTGCCAGCTCACCATCTAGCGGACTTCCCTACAATGAGCAGTTCTTC.

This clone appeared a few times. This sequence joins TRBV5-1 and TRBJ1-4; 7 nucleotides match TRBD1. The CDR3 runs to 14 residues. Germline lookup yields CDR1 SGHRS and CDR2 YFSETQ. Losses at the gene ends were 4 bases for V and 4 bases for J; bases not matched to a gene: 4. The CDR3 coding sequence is TGCGCCAGCAGCGCAGGGACAGTTAATGAAAAACTGTTTTTT. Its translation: CASSAGTVNEKLFF.

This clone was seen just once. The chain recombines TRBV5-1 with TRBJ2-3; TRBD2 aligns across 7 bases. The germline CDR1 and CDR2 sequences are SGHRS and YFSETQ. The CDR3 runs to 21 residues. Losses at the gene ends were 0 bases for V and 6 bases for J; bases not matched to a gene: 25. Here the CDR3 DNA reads TGCGCCAGCAGCTTGGGTTTGGGGCGCGGGAGAGACCAACCCGGTGGGGATACGCAGTATTTT. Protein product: CASSLGLGRGRDQPGGDTQYF.

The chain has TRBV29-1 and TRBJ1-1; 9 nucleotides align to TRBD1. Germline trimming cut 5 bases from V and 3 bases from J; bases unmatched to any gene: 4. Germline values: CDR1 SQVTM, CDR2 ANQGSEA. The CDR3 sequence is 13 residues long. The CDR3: CSVRTGADTEAFF. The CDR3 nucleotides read TGCAGCGTTCGGACAGGGGCCGACACTGAAGCTTTCTTT. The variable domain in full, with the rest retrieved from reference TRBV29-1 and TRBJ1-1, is SAVISQKPSRDICQRGTSLTIQCQVDSQVTMMFWYRQQPGQSLTLIATANQGSEATYESGFVIDKFPISRPNLTFSTLTVSNMSPEDSSIYLCSVRTGADTEAFFGQGTRLTVV.

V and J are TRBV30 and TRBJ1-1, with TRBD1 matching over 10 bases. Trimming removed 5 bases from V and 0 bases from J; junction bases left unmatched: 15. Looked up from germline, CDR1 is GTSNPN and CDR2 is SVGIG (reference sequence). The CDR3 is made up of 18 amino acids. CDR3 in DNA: TGTGCCTGGTCGGGGACAGGGGCCTTGTTCCGCGTGAACACTGAAGCTTTCTTT. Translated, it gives CAWSGTGALFRVNTEAFF.

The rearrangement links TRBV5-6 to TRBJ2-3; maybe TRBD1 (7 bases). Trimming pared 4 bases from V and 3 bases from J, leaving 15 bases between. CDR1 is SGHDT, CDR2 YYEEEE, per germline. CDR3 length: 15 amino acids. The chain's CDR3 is CASSPHRGGTDTQYF. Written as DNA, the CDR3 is TGTGCCAGCAGCCCTCACAGGGGAGGAACAGATACGCAGTATTTT. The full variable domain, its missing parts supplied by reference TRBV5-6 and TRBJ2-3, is DAGVTQSPTHLIKTRGQQVTLRCSPKSGHDTVSWYQQALGQGPQFIFQYYEEEERQRGNFPDRFSGHQFPNYSSELNVNALLLGDSALYLCASSPHRGGTDTQYFGPGTRLTVL.

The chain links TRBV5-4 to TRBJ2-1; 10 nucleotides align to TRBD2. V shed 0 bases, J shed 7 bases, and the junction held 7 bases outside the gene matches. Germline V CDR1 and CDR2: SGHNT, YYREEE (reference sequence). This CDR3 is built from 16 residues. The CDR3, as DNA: TGTGCCAGCAGCTTGGCCCCTAGCGGGAGTAAAAATGAGCAGTTCTTC. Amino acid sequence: CASSLAPSGSKNEQFF.

The CDR3 reads CASSLSQGWGTGELFF. CDR3 coding DNA: TGTGCCAGCAGCTTGTCTCAGGGCTGGGGCACCGGGGAGCTGTTTTTT. The chain is built from TRBV5-6 and TRBJ2-2; tentatively, D is TRBD1 (5 bases). The CDR3 contains 16 residues. CDR1 is SGHDT, CDR2 YYEEEE, per germline. Trimming pared 1 base from V and 4 bases from J, leaving 14 bases between.

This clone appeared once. CDR3 coding DNA: TGTGCCAGCAGCTTATCTAGCGGGAGGACAGATACGCAGTATTTT. It is translated as CASSLSSGRTDTQYF. The rearrangement links TRBV7-9 to TRBJ2-3, with 11 bases that match TRBD2. Trimming removed 2 bases from V and 3 bases from J; junction bases left unmatched: 1. The CDR3 has 15 residues. Germline V lookup: CDR1 SEHNR, CDR2 FQNEAQ (reference sequence).

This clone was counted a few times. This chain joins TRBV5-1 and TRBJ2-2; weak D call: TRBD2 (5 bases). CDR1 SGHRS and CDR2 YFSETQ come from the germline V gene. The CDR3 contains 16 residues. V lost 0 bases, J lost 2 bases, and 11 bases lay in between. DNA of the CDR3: TGCGCCAGCAGCTTGGCATGGCGGACTAACACCGGGGAGCTGTTTTTT. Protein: CASSLAWRTNTGELFF.

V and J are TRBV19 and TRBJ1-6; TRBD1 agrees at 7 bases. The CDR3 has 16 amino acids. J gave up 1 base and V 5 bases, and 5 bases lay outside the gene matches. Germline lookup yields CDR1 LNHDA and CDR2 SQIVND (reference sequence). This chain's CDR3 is CASSARQGSYNSPLHF. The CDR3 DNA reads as TGTGCCAGTAGTGCCCGACAGGGTTCCTATAATTCACCCCTCCACTTT.

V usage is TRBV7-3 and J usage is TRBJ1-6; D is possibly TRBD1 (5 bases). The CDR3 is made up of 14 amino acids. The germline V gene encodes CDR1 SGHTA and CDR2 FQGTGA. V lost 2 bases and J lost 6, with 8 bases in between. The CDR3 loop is CASSLGGVNSPLHF. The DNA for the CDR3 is TGTGCCAGCAGCTTAGGGGGGGTTAATTCACCCCTCCACTTT.

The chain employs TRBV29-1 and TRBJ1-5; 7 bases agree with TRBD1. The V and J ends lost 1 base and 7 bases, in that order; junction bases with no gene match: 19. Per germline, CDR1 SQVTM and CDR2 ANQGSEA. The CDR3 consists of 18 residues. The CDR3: CSVEVGTRTGATGQPQHF. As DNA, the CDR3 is TGCAGCGTTGAAGTAGGTACCCGGACAGGCGCCACGGGCCAGCCCCAGCATTTT.

In DNA, the CDR3 is TGCGCCAGCAGCTTGGGTTCCCTTAACTATGGCTACACCTTC. It specifies CASSLGSLNYGYTF. The chain couples TRBV5-1 to TRBJ1-2; unclear D gene. This CDR3 is built from 14 residues. With 0 bases removed from V and 1 base from J, the gap between germline ends came to 7 bases. CDR1 and CDR2 from the germline V gene are SGHRS and YFSETQ.

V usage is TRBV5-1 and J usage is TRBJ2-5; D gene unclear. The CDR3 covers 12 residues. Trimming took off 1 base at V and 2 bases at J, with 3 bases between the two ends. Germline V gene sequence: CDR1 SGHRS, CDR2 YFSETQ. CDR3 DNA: TGCGCCAGCAGCTTGACTCAAGAGACCCAGTACTTC. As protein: CASSLTQETQYF.

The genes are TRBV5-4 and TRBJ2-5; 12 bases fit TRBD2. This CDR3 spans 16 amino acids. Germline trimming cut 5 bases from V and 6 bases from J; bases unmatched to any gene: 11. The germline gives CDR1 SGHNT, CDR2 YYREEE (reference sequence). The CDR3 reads CASSPASTSGRKTQYF. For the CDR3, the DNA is TGTGCCAGCAGTCCAGCTTCGACTAGCGGGAGAAAGACCCAGTACTTC.

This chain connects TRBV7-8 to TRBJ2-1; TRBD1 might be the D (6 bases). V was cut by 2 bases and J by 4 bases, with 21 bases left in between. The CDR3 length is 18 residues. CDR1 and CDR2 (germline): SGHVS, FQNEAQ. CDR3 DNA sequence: TGTGCCAGCAGCTTATCCCGGACAGCCCTGCCCCCTTACAATGAGCAGTTCTTC. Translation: CASSLSRTALPPYNEQFF.

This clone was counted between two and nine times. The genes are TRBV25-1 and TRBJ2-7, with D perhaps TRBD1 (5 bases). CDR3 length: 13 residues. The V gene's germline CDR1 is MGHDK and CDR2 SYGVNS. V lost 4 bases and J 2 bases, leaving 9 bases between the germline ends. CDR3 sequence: CASSGAGTYEQYF. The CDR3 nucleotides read TGTGCCAGCAGTGGTGCAGGGACCTACGAGCAGTACTTC.

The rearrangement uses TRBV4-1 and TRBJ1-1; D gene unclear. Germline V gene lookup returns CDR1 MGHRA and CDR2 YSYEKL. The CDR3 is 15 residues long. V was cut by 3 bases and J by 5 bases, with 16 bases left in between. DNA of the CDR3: TGCGCCAGCAGCCACCAAGTTCTCTCGGGTACTGAAGCTTTCTTT. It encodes CASSHQVLSGTEAFF.